The next 5 T cell receptor beta chains were all read from a single sample in a study of T cells in Graves' hyperthyroidism and ophthalmopathy. RNA transcripts gave rise to amplified TCR beta CDR3 regions. TCR CDR3 underwent first-round RT-PCR with the HTBI primer set. In TCRdb, the multiplex PCR reads were re-called with MiXCR into one record per CDR3 protein. The profile covers 500,000 to 750,000 distinct CDR3 sequences, with 12% to 15% appearing a single time and 7% to 9% taken by the ten largest. Sequencing input: blood. These receptors were obtained from a woman in her late teens or twenties with Graves' ophthalmopathy.

This clonotype was observed a handful of times. CDR3 DNA: TGCAGTGCTCCACCAACCCGTGAAGCGGGAGCCAGGGCGATCGTATCCTACGAGCAGTACTTC. It codes for CSAPPTREAGARAIVSYEQYF. The chain recombines TRBV20-1 with TRBJ2-7; TRBD2 matches at 8 bases. Germline CDR1 DFQATT, CDR2 SNEGSKA (reference sequence). The CDR3 spans 21 residues. V gave up 5 bases and J gave up 1 base; unmatched junction bases: 28.

This clonotype was observed at least ten times. The J gene is TRBJ2-3, the V gene TRBV5-1; TRBD2 aligns across 14 bases. With V trimmed by 4 bases and J by 1 base, 8 bases remained unmatched. In germline, CDR1 is SGHRS, CDR2 YFSETQ. The CDR3 covers 18 residues. For the CDR3, the DNA is TGCGCCAGCAGCCCGACTAGCGGGAGGGCCCTCGGCACAGATACGCAGTATTTT. Translating it yields CASSPTSGRALGTDTQYF.

The rearrangement joins TRBV4-1 to TRBJ1-1; D ambiguous. This CDR3 comprises 17 residues. With 4 bases removed from V and 1 base from J, the gap between germline ends came to 19 bases. Germline CDR1 and CDR2: MGHRA and YSYEKL. The CDR3 spells CASSLNQVSHTNTEAFF. DNA of the CDR3: TGCGCCAGCAGCCTAAACCAAGTCTCGCATACGAACACTGAAGCTTTCTTT.

In this sample, this clonotype turned up many times. The chain has TRBV28 and TRBJ2-7; 11 nucleotides align to TRBD2. From germline, CDR1 is MDHEN and CDR2 SYDVKM. V trimming: 2 bases; J trimming: 4 bases; junction bases outside the gene matches: 4. The CDR3 has 15 residues. CDR3 loop: CASSLLAGGGYEQYF. CDR3 DNA sequence: TGTGCCAGCAGTTTACTAGCGGGAGGAGGGTACGAGCAGTACTTC.

This chain uses TRBV9 with TRBJ2-1, with 13 nucleotides matching TRBD2. The germline CDR1 and CDR2 sequences are SGDLS and YYNGEE. The CDR3 extends over 21 amino acids. Trimming took 4 bases from V and 1 from J; bases not matched to a gene: 17. CDR3 region: CASSTGPWVTSGRSSYNEQFF. CDR3 DNA: TGTGCCAGCAGCACCGGGCCCTGGGTGACTAGCGGGAGGAGTTCCTACAATGAGCAGTTCTTC.